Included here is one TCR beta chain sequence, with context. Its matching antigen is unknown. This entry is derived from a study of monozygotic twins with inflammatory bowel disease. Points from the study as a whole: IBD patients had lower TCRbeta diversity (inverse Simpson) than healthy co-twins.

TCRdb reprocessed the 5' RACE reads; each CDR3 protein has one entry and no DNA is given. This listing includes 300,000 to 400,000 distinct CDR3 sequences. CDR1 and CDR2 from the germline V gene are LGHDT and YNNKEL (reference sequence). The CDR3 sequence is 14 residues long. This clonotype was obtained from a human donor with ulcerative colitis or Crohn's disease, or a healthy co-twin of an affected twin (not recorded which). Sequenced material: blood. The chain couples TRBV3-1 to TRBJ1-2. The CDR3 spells CASSQRAETYGYTF.